The source of this T cell receptor beta chain is a study of a mutant IDH1 vaccine in newly diagnosed glioma (dated by TCRdb to 2020 to 2022). Study-level background: Eight vaccinations were administered to patients in weeks 1, 3, 5, 7, 11, 15, 19 and 23, corresponding to visits V03 through V10. Of the 25 to 40 patients who were treated, approximately 60% were male and 37.5% were female, and the mean age was around 40 years. Before enrollment, most patients had been given radiochemotherapy with temozolomide as standard therapy, while the rest had received either radiotherapy alone or temozolomide alone. Longitudinal TCRB deep sequencing was done for some 25 treated patients, wherever samples were available for exploratory analyses. Peripheral blood was collected at six visits: V03 (baseline), V05, V07, V10, V12 and V13. Vaccination started 4-6 weeks after radiotherapy alone, or was given together with temozolomide cycles in the groups whose treatment included chemotherapy.

The receptor library was made with the immunoSEQ multiplex PCR assay. Rearranged TCR beta chain sequences were amplified using the hsTCRB Kit according to the manufacturer's protocol. An Illumina MiSeq was used to sequence the TCRB libraries. In the original analysis: Demultiplexing, trimming and gene mapping were performed with the kit vendor's proprietary platform. TCRdb mirrors the immuneACCESS table, restricted to in-frame sequences. Some clones are absent from its copies; in checked studies, under half trace to an unresolved V gene, and the reason for the others is unknown. D and trimming come from the DNA, and the V and J calls and clone size come from that table. A total of 23,000 or so clones appear in this sample, around 80% of them only once. Approximately 8% of the sample is in the top ten clones. The sample's time point label, in plain terms: week 11, during vaccination. Each vaccine dose, consisting of 300 ug of a 20-mer mutant IDH1 peptide in Montanide, was administered subcutaneously with topical imiquimod. The donors had newly diagnosed IDH1-mutant astrocytomas of WHO grade 3 or 4 that showed loss of nuclear ATRX. The samples were drawn from NOA16, a multicentre, single-arm, open-label phase I trial in Germany that tested a mutant IDH1 peptide vaccine in humans for the first time. Genomic DNA for TCRB sequencing was isolated from EDTA blood with the DNeasy Blood and Tissue Kit.

General conclusions and limits of the study: Availability determined which PBMC samples were chosen for TCRB deep sequencing. Across multiple MHC alleles, vaccine-induced immune responses were seen in around 93% of patients. Pseudoprogression seemed to be unrelated to changes in the top peripheral T cell clonotypes found by TCRB sequencing. It was noted by the authors that analyses of patient blood samples could not be reproduced owing to sample limitations.

This clone was counted once. It has no known antigen specificity. Base qualities are missing; no much larger clone stands one base away. Trimming at the junction amounts to 3 bases on V and 6 bases on J, and the germline ends lie 15 bases apart. Measured from the cysteine to the phenylalanine, the CDR3 is 15 residues long. Only CDR3 DNA is held: 45 bases, read in frame from base 1. CDR1 KGHSH and CDR2 LQKENI were looked up in the germline V gene. This clonotype was obtained from a man aged 40-55 years with glioma. The source material was PBMCs, sampled from a glioma patient whose treatment included an IDH1 peptide vaccine. The rearranged chain carries TRBV18 and TRBJ1-3, and TRBD1 may be the D gene, going by 5 matching bases. The sequenced DNA is TGTGCCAGCTCACCGGGGACGACTCTGGAAAACACCATATATTTT. Its product reads: CASSPGTTLENTIYF.